This is a list of T cell receptor beta chains from one sample in a study of T cells in tumors after PD-1 blockade. Only in-frame clones appear in the TCRdb table, and some are missing; sequencing was by immunoSEQ multiplex PCR. This sample yields 8,200 or so clones, of which 55% to 65% are seen a single time; roughly an eighth belongs to the top ten. The source material was tumor tissue, sampled after anti-PD-1 treatment. All receptors come from a human donor with basal cell carcinoma. The CDR3 runs from the conserved cysteine through the conserved F or W. The D gene is left open where the match is weak. The size field is filled for only some rows; it gives once, few, many or a size class.

d_call	clone_size	j_call	v_call	cdr3_aa	cdr3_nt
TRBD2	-	TRBJ2-3	TRBV3-1/TRBV3-2	CASSLAGTDTQYF	TGTGCCAGCTCCCTAGCGGGCACAGATACGCAGTATTTT
-	-	TRBJ1-1	TRBV19	CASISMNTEAFF	TGTGCCAGTATCTCCATGAACACTGAAGCTTTCTTT
-	few	TRBJ1-1	TRBV12-3/TRBV12-4	CASSSSMNTEAFF	TGTGCCAGCAGTTCCAGTATGAACACTGAAGCTTTCTTT
TRBD1	-	TRBJ1-4	TRBV6-5	CASSSISRQGGEKLFF	TGTGCCAGCAGTTCCATTTCGCGACAGGGAGGTGAAAAACTGTTTTTT
-	few	TRBJ2-6	TRBV19	CASSPGASGANVLTF	TGTGCCTCCTCCCCCGGGGCAAGTGGGGCCAACGTCCTGACTTTC
-	-	TRBJ1-6	TRBV3-1/TRBV3-2	CASSPKTGSSPLLHF	TGTGCCAGCAGCCCGAAAACAGGATCCTCTCCACTCCTCCACTTT
-	medium-sized	TRBJ2-1	TRBV2	CASSGRGALSYNEQFF	TGTGCCAGCTCCGGACGGGGGGCCCTTTCCTACAATGAGCAGTTCTTC
-	-	TRBJ1-1	TRBV10-3	CAISGYQGKSEAFF	TGTGCCATCAGTGGCTATCAGGGGAAGTCTGAAGCTTTCTTT
TRBD1	few	TRBJ1-1	TRBV19	CASSAGGQGNTEAFF	TGTGCCAGTAGTGCTGGGGGACAGGGGAACACTGAAGCTTTCTTT
-	few	TRBJ2-2	TRBV5-5	CASSPPGHSTGELFF	TGTGCCAGCAGCCCACCGGGACACTCCACCGGGGAGCTGTTTTTT
TRBD1	-	TRBJ2-7	TRBV18	CASSPLGQGAREQYF	TGTGCCAGCTCACCACTCGGACAGGGGGCGCGGGAGCAGTACTTC
-	-	TRBJ1-5	TRBV7-8	CASSLTRAEREPQHF	TGTGCCAGCAGCCTAACTAGGGCCGAAAGGGAGCCCCAGCATTTT
-	medium-sized	TRBJ2-3	TRBV2	CASRSTGTGFTAIDTQYF	TGTGCCAGCAGGAGTACAGGGACTGGATTTACCGCAATAGATACGCAGTATTTT
-	-	TRBJ2-7	TRBV19	CASSIGSGPYEQYF	TGTGCCAGTAGTATAGGGAGTGGTCCCTACGAGCAGTACTTC
TRBD1	-	TRBJ1-6	TRBV5-1	CASSAKQGANSPLHF	TGCGCCAGCAGCGCGAAACAGGGGGCTAATTCACCCCTCCACTTT
-	-	TRBJ2-7	TRBV9	CASSVAWGSGEQYF	TGTGCCAGCAGCGTAGCATGGGGTTCCGGCGAGCAGTACTTC
TRBD1	-	TRBJ2-7	TRBV28	CASSLWVWPRDRASYEQYF	TGTGCCAGCAGTTTATGGGTTTGGCCTCGGGACAGGGCATCCTACGAGCAGTACTTC
-	-	TRBJ2-4	TRBV14	CASSHKNIQYF	TGTGCCAGCAGCCACAAAAACATTCAGTACTTC
TRBD1	-	TRBJ2-5	TRBV28	CASSFNPRQGMRETQYF	TGTGCCAGCAGTTTTAACCCCCGACAGGGGATGCGGGAGACCCAGTACTTC
TRBD2	-	TRBJ2-1	TRBV7-9	CASSPLAGGPNEQFF	TGTGCCAGCAGCCCACTAGCGGGGGGGCCAAATGAGCAGTTCTTC
-	once	TRBJ1-1	TRBV5-6	CTSSRDRIQNTEAFF	TGTACCAGCAGCCGGGACCGTATACAGAACACTGAAGCTTTCTTT
-	medium-sized	TRBJ1-3	TRBV19	CASSIGGSAGNTIYF	TGTGCCAGTAGTATAGGGGGTTCTGCTGGAAACACCATATATTTT
-	-	TRBJ2-2	TRBV5-6	CASSLDLIAGELFF	TGTGCCAGCAGCTTGGACCTTATAGCCGGGGAGCTGTTTTTT
-	once	TRBJ1-1	TRBV9	CASSVGGHTEAFF	TGTGCCAGCAGCGTAGGGGGTCACACTGAAGCTTTCTTT
-	-	TRBJ2-7	TRBV6-5	CASRVSSDEQYF	TGTGCCAGCAGAGTTAGTAGCGACGAGCAGTACTTC
-	-	TRBJ1-2	TRBV5-1	CASSLSRSGYTF	TGCGCCAGCAGCTTGTCGAGGAGCGGCTACACCTTC
-	-	TRBJ2-1	TRBV28	CASSSGDRDEQFF	TGTGCCAGCAGTTCTGGGGATCGGGATGAGCAGTTCTTC
TRBD1	-	TRBJ2-2	TRBV30	CAWRRDRGTGELFF	TGTGCCTGGAGAAGGGACAGGGGAACCGGGGAGCTGTTTTTT
-	-	TRBJ1-2	TRBV13	CASSLFRVGDYGYTF	TGTGCCAGCAGCTTATTTAGGGTTGGTGACTATGGCTACACCTTC
-	few	TRBJ1-5	TRBV19	CASRTRRDGEPQHF	TGTGCCAGCCGGACACGGCGGGACGGCGAGCCCCAGCATTTT
-	few	TRBJ2-1	TRBV30	CAWSDNYNEQFF	TGTGCCTGGAGTGACAACTACAATGAGCAGTTCTTC